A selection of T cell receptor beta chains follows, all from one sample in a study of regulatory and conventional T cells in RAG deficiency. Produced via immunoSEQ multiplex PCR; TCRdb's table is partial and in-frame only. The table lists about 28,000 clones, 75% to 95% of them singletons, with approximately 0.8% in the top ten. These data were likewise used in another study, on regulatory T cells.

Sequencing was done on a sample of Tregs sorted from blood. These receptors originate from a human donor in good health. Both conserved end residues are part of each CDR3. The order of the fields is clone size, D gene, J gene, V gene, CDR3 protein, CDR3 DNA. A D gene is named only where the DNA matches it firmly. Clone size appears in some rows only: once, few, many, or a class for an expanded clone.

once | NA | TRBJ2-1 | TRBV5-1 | CASRERTINNEQFF | TGCGCCAGCAGGGAGAGGACCATAAACAATGAGCAGTTCTTC
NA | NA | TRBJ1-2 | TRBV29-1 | CSVDVFIYGYTF | TGCAGCGTTGATGTCTTCATCTATGGCTACACCTTC
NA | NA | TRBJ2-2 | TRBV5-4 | CASSYLRGSGTGELFF | TGTGCCAGCAGCTATCTAAGGGGCTCGGGCACCGGGGAGCTGTTTTTT
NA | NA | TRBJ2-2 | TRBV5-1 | CASSPMKGGSGELFF | TGCGCCAGCAGCCCGATGAAGGGGGGGTCCGGGGAGCTGTTTTTT
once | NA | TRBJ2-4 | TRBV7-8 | CASSSGPSVNIQYF | TGTGCCAGCAGCTCAGGACCCTCCGTTAACATTCAGTACTTC
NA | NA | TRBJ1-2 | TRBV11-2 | CASSLTHGGYGYTF | TGTGCCAGCAGCTTAACTCATGGGGGCTATGGCTACACCTTC
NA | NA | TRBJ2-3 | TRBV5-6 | CASSLHRTDTQYF | TGTGCCAGCAGCTTACACCGCACAGATACGCAGTATTTT
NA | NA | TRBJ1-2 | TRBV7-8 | CASSHGQANYGYTF | TGTGCCAGCAGCCATGGGCAGGCTAACTATGGCTACACCTTC
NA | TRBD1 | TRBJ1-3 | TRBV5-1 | CASSLNPGGASGNTIYF | TGCGCCAGCAGCTTAAATCCAGGGGGCGCATCCGGAAACACCATATATTTT
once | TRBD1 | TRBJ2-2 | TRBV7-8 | CASSTRQGTAGELFF | TGTGCCAGCAGCACGCGACAGGGTACTGCCGGGGAGCTGTTTTTT
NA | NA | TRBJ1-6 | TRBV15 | CATSSRQPRNSPLHF | TGTGCCACCAGCAGCCGACAGCCGCGTAATTCACCCCTCCACTTT